A single sample gave rise to the 27 T cell receptor beta chains below, sequenced in a study of T cells in Graves' hyperthyroidism and ophthalmopathy. The TCR beta CDR3 regions underwent amplification using RNA transcripts as the source. First-round RT-PCR of the TCR CDR3 relied on the HTBI primer set. Each CDR3 protein gets one entry after TCRdb re-called the multiplex PCR reads with MiXCR. The repertoire holds 650,000 to 750,000 distinct CDR3 sequences, around 13% seen once, with 10% in the top ten. Sequencing was performed on blood. The receptor set was obtained from a woman aged 18-35 years with Graves' hyperthyroidism.

This clonotype was counted ten times or more. The V and J genes are TRBV6-1 and TRBJ2-7; D is unresolved. V was cut by 0 bases and J by 2 bases, with 11 bases left in between. This CDR3 contains 15 residues. Germline loops: CDR1 MNHNS, CDR2 SASEGT. The chain's CDR3 is CASSEATAPAYEQYF. The CDR3 region has the DNA TGTGCCAGCAGTGAAGCGACTGCCCCGGCCTACGAGCAGTACTTC.

This clonotype was detected many times. The rearrangement uses TRBV27 and TRBJ2-1, with 12 bases fitting TRBD2. Germline V CDR1 and CDR2: MNHEY, SMNVEV (reference sequence). The CDR3 length is 15 residues. After removal of 7 bases from V and 5 bases from J, the junction contained 6 bases not matched to a gene. Written as DNA, the CDR3 is TGTGCCAGCAAAAGGGCTAGCGGGAGGGACAATGAGCAGTTCTTC. Translation gives CASKRASGRDNEQFF.

Ten or more counts support this clonotype. The chain has TRBV6-2 or TRBV6-3 and TRBJ2-1; 8 bases line up with TRBD2. The J segment lost 10 bases and the V segment lost 5 bases, leaving 25 bases of the junction unmatched. CDR3 length: 19 residues. Germline V CDR1 and CDR2: MNHEY, SVGEGT. This chain's CDR3 is CASSATGGSTGGEAWEQFF. CDR3 nucleotide sequence: TGTGCCAGCAGTGCTACAGGTGGCTCTACGGGGGGGGAGGCCTGGGAGCAGTTCTTC.

Many counts were recorded for this clonotype. The chain employs TRBV28 and TRBJ2-1; TRBD2 aligns across 10 bases. Trimming took 6 bases from V and 6 from J; bases not matched to a gene: 11. This CDR3 has 16 residues. Germline CDR1 and CDR2: MDHEN and SYDVKM. The CDR3 reads CASSQRTSGKSNEQFF. The CDR3 bases are TGTGCCAGCAGCCAACGTACTAGCGGGAAATCCAATGAGCAGTTCTTC.

CDR3 in DNA: TGTGCCGTTTCCGGGGCAGGGCGAAATTCACCCCTCCACTTT. Protein product: CAVSGAGRNSPLHF. The genes are TRBV10-3 and TRBJ1-6, with D possibly being TRBD1 (5 bases). The CDR3 extends over 14 amino acids. CDR1 and CDR2 from the germline V gene are ENHRY and SYGVKD. The V gene lost 11 bases and the J gene lost 7 bases, with 18 bases spanning the gap.

The chain employs TRBV29-1 and TRBJ2-1; 10 positions agree with TRBD2. The DNA end favors TRBJ2-7, so the J call may be wrong. Germline CDR1 is SQVTM and CDR2 is ANQGSEA. This CDR3 is built from 15 residues. The CDR3 is CSVAKLAGERNEQYF. The CDR3 coding sequence is TGCAGCGTTGCTAAGCTAGCGGGAGAAAGGAATGAGCAGTACTTC.

This clonotype was found a few times. The CDR3 region has the DNA TGTGCCAGCAGCGACGCCTTTACGCGAGGCTACACCTTC. Protein: CASSDAFTRGYTF. The chain recombines TRBV5-5 with TRBJ1-2; D unclear. From germline, CDR1 is SGHKS and CDR2 YYEKEE (reference sequence). This CDR3 region has 13 residues. V lost 4 bases and J 8 bases, leaving 15 bases between the germline ends.

This clonotype has only one observation. The V gene is TRBV15, the J gene TRBJ2-1; TRBD1 or TRBD2 may be the D gene (5 bases each). Germline CDR1 reads LNHNV; CDR2 reads YYDKDF (reference sequence). Trimming stripped 4 bases from V and 5 bases from J, with 12 bases between. There are 14 residues in the CDR3. CDR3 sequence (DNA): TGTGCCACCAGCAATACCGGGACCCACAATGAGCAGTTCTTC. This translates into CATSNTGTHNEQFF.

This clonotype was detected ten times or more. The chain has TRBV2 and TRBJ1-1, with 10 nucleotides matching TRBD1. Germline V CDR1 and CDR2: SNHLY, FYNNEI. The J segment lost 5 bases and the V segment lost 7 bases, leaving 4 bases of the junction unmatched. CDR3 length: 13 residues. The CDR3: CASMGTGVTEAFF. In DNA form, the CDR3 reads TGTGCCAGCATGGGGACAGGGGTGACTGAAGCTTTCTTT.

This clonotype showed up many times. The V and J genes are TRBV20-1 and TRBJ2-3, with 10 bases that match TRBD2. The length of the CDR3 is 13 residues. CDR1 and CDR2 (germline): DFQATT, SNEGSKA (reference sequence). CDR3 in DNA: TGCAGCCGAGCGGGAGGGACCACAGATACGCAGTATTTT. Amino acid sequence: CSRAGGTTDTQYF.

The table lists this clonotype with many counts. The chain has TRBV7-9 and TRBJ2-3; possibly TRBD1 for D (5 bases). The CDR3 consists of 14 residues. The V gene lost 5 bases and the J gene lost 5 bases, with 14 bases spanning the gap. Germline CDR1 is SEHNR and CDR2 is FQNEAQ (reference sequence). The CDR3 loop is CASSPQGLGDTQYF. Here the CDR3 DNA reads TGTGCCAGCAGCCCGCAGGGCTTAGGAGATACGCAGTATTTT.

This clonotype was detected many times. The chain joins TRBV18 to TRBJ1-1; D might be TRBD1 (6 bases). Germline V gene data show CDR1 as KGHSH and CDR2 as LQKENI. Trimming left V 3 bases short and J 4 bases short, with 12 bases between. The CDR3 is made up of 14 amino acids. The CDR3 bases are TGTGCCAGCTCACCCCAGGGGTTAGCCACTGAAGCTTTCTTT. Amino acid sequence: CASSPQGLATEAFF.

The rearrangement links TRBV6-1 to TRBJ1-2; 7 nucleotides match TRBD1. The V gene's germline CDR1 is MNHNS and CDR2 SASEGT. V lost 6 bases, J lost 4 bases, and 5 bases stayed unmatched. The CDR3 consists of 13 residues. The DNA for the CDR3 is TGTGCCAGCAGGGTAGGGGGCGGCTATGGCTACACCTTC. This encodes CASRVGGGYGYTF.

In this sample, this clonotype turned up many times. The chain joins TRBV30 to TRBJ2-7; 12 bases align to TRBD2. V shed 0 bases and J 4 bases; nucleotides not matched to a gene: 1. CDR3 length: 14 amino acids. Germline assignment: CDR1 GTSNPN and CDR2 SVGIG (reference sequence). CDR3 region: CAWSVGLAGYEQYF. CDR3 in DNA: TGTGCCTGGAGTGTAGGACTAGCGGGATACGAGCAGTACTTC. Looking up the rest from reference TRBV30 and TRBJ2-7 gives the full variable domain: SQTIHQWPATLVQPVGSPLSLECTVEGTSNPNLYWYRQAAGRGLQLLFYSVGIGQISSEVPQNLSASRPQDRQFILSSKKLLLSDSGFYLCAWSVGLAGYEQYFGPGTRLTVT.

This clonotype was detected many times. The rearrangement links TRBV12-3 or TRBV12-4 to TRBJ2-1; TRBD2 is a possible D gene (6 bases). Between the trimmed V and J ends, which lost 5 bases and 3 bases, there was a span of 11 bases. This CDR3 is built from 14 residues. Here the CDR3 reads CASSRLGLYNEQFF. The CDR3 DNA reads as TGTGCCAGCAGTCGACTAGGGCTCTACAATGAGCAGTTCTTC.

This chain joins TRBV27 and TRBJ1-4, with a tentative D call TRBD1 (6 bases). The CDR3 has 13 amino acids. Trimming stripped 5 bases from V and 11 bases from J, with 15 bases between. Germline-derived CDR1 and CDR2 are MNHEY and SMNVEV (reference sequence). The CDR3 sequence: CASSNRDAAKLFF. The CDR3 bases are TGTGCCAGCAGTAACAGGGACGCGGCCAAACTGTTTTTT.

This clonotype was found many times. The rearrangement links TRBV10-1 to TRBJ1-1, with D possibly TRBD1 on 5 matching bases. This CDR3 has 14 amino acids. Trimming removed 3 bases from V and 3 bases from J, with 11 bases in between. Germline CDR1 WNHNN, CDR2 SYGVQD (reference sequence). The CDR3 sequence: CASSEKGRYTEAFF. The CDR3 coding sequence is TGCGCCAGCAGTGAAAAGGGGAGGTACACTGAAGCTTTCTTT.

In this sample, this clonotype turned up many times. The V gene is TRBV15, the J gene TRBJ1-5; a possible D gene is TRBD1 (6 bases). Germline V gene sequence: CDR1 LNHNV, CDR2 YYDKDF (reference sequence). The CDR3 is made up of 16 amino acids. V was clipped by 0 bases and J by 6 bases, with 15 bases between them. The CDR3 protein is CATSRERGGVSQPQHF. DNA for the CDR3: TGTGCCACCAGCAGAGAGCGAGGGGGAGTGAGTCAGCCCCAGCATTTT.

This clonotype was counted many times. This chain connects TRBV11-2 to TRBJ1-1; 7 bases are a match to TRBD1. Losses at the gene ends were 5 bases for V and 6 bases for J; bases not matched to a gene: 9. CDR1 is SGHAT and CDR2 is FQNNGV in the germline V gene. The CDR3 covers 14 residues. CDR3 in amino acids: CASSPDRAPAEAFF. The CDR3 region has the DNA TGTGCCAGCAGCCCCGACAGGGCGCCGGCTGAAGCTTTCTTT.

V and J are TRBV12-3 or TRBV12-4 and TRBJ1-1; D is uncertain. This CDR3 spans 14 amino acids. V lost 2 bases and J lost 6, with 13 bases in between. CDR3 nucleotides: TGTGCCAGCAGTTTATGGGCCAGAGATCCTGAAGCTTTCTTT. As protein: CASSLWARDPEAFF.

This clonotype was recorded at least ten times. This chain joins TRBV7-2 and TRBJ2-1; TRBD2 is a possible D gene (5 bases). CDR1 is SGHTA and CDR2 is FQGNSA in the germline V gene. The V and J ends lost 5 bases and 1 base respectively, with 21 bases between them. This CDR3 region has 18 residues. The chain's CDR3 is CASSPQAVTTPSYNEQFF. The CDR3 coding sequence is TGTGCCAGCAGCCCCCAAGCGGTCACAACTCCGTCCTACAATGAGCAGTTCTTC.

This clonotype appeared many times. The chain employs TRBV12-3 or TRBV12-4 and TRBJ1-2; possible D gene TRBD1, 6 bases. The CDR3 is 14 residues long. Trimming cost V 2 bases and J 7 bases, with 14 bases left between them. The CDR3 reads CASSLFGGLGGYTF. DNA of the CDR3: TGTGCCAGCAGTTTATTCGGGGGGCTGGGTGGCTACACCTTC.

This clonotype appeared many times. The chain uses TRBV20-1 and TRBJ2-7; 12 bases map to TRBD1. The germline V gene encodes CDR1 DFQATT and CDR2 SNEGSKA (reference sequence). The CDR3 length is 15 residues. J was trimmed by 6 bases and V by 2 bases; bases with no gene match: 8. Here the CDR3 reads CSARPLGQGAREQYF. The CDR3 nucleotides are TGCAGTGCTAGACCCTTGGGACAGGGGGCTCGCGAGCAGTACTTC.

A single count supports this clonotype. A much larger clone differs by one base, so this may be a read error. The rearrangement links TRBV7-2 to TRBJ1-1; the D is unclear. Trimming removed 7 bases at V and 1 base at J, with 10 bases between. CDR1 is SGHTA, CDR2 FQGNSA, per germline. CDR3 length: 13 residues. The CDR3 loop reads CASNAQENTEAFF. CDR3 in DNA: TGTGCCAGCAATGCCCAGGAGAACACTGAAGCTTTCTTT.

The chain uses TRBV6-2 or TRBV6-3 and TRBJ2-2, with TRBD2 matching 12 bases. CDR3 length equals 18 residues. V trimming: 0 bases; J trimming: 7 bases; junction bases outside the gene matches: 9. Germline CDR1 is MNHEY and CDR2 is SVGEGT. Written as DNA, the CDR3 is TGTGCCAGCAGTTACTCCGGACTAGCGGGACCGCAAGGCGGGGAGCTGTTTTTT. It encodes CASSYSGLAGPQGGELFF.

This clonotype was detected ten times or more. This chain uses TRBV12-3 or TRBV12-4 with TRBJ1-2; D not resolved. The CDR3 runs to 14 residues. The V end was cut by 0 bases, the J end by 0 bases, with 5 bases between. This CDR3 reads CASSLASPNYGYTF. The CDR3 DNA reads TGTGCCAGCAGTTTAGCGTCACCTAACTATGGCTACACCTTC.

There are many counts of this clonotype. CDR3 in amino acids: CASSFLTTGVANYGYTF. The CDR3 DNA reads TGTGCCAGCAGCTTCCTTACTACAGGGGTAGCTAACTATGGCTACACCTTC. The J gene is TRBJ1-2, the V gene TRBV7-8; 7 positions match TRBD1. Germline V gives CDR1 SGHVS, CDR2 FQNEAQ. The CDR3 has 17 residues. V lost 3 bases and J lost 0; bases outside the gene matches: 10.